This T cell receptor beta chain is drawn from a study of T cell repertoires in cytomegalovirus infection. Study overall: Public TCR beta signature analysis indicated the presence of both CMV infection and matching HLA type.

TCRdb itself ran the reads through MiXCR, one entry per CDR3 protein. The data contain some 600,000 distinct CDR3 sequences, 20% to 25% of them singletons. Germline V CDR1 and CDR2: MNHEY, SMNVEV (reference sequence). Trimming removed 4 bases from V and 7 bases from J; junction bases left unmatched: 3. CDR3 length equals 12 residues. This clonotype has only a few counts. The antigen is undetermined. Findings and caveats of the study: CMV-specific TCR beta clonotypes restricted by HLA-C dominated the ex vivo response. Cumulative frequency of public TCR beta families picked out carriers of CMV plus the relevant HLA.

This chain joins TRBV27 and TRBJ1-2, with 7 bases lining up with TRBD1. The TCR sequence derives from a human donor in good health (CMV status not recorded). Some clones in this sample may be carry-over from other donors' samples. Sequenced material: CD8+ T cells from PBMCs. This chain's CDR3 is CASSSTGFGYTF. In nucleotides, the CDR3 is TGTGCCAGCAGTTCGACAGGGTTTGGCTACACCTTC.